The 3 T cell receptor beta chains below all came from one sample that was sequenced in a study of beta chain features in type 1 diabetes. Reverse transcribing all isolated RNA meant expressed TCRB transcripts were sequenced. Sequencing was performed with immunoSEQ multiplex PCR; in TCRdb, only in-frame clones are kept and a portion is missing. The sample shows about 370,000 clones, around 16% of them seen only once. The sample was naive CD4+ T cells from blood. Every receptor here comes from a woman between 18 and 29 years old in good health.

This chain links TRBV2 with TRBJ2-7, with D possibly matching TRBD1 (6 bases). V lost 3 bases, J lost 3 bases, and 9 bases lay in between. The V gene's germline CDR1 is SNHLY and CDR2 FYNNEI. The CDR3 is made up of 13 amino acids. This chain's CDR3 is CASSDRGFYEQYF. The CDR3 region has the DNA TGTGCCAGCAGTGACAGGGGTTTCTACGAGCAGTACTTC.

Here the CDR3 reads CASRRSSYEQYF. The CDR3 DNA follows: TGTGCCAGCAGGAGGAGCTCCTACGAGCAGTACTTC. This chain joins TRBV6-5 and TRBJ2-7; D gene uncertain. This CDR3 comprises 12 residues. V lost 6 bases and J 0 bases, leaving 6 bases between the germline ends. The germline gives CDR1 MNHEY, CDR2 SVGAGI.

The J gene is TRBJ2-7, the V gene TRBV15, with D perhaps TRBD2 (5 bases). V was pared by 6 bases and J by 6 bases, with 12 bases between. Germline-derived CDR1 and CDR2 are LNHNV and YYDKDF (reference sequence). CDR3 length: 12 residues. The CDR3 loop is CATSTYEGEQYF. The CDR3 DNA reads TGTGCCACCAGTACCTACGAGGGCGAGCAGTACTTC. Filled out from reference TRBV15 and TRBJ2-7, the complete variable domain reads DAMVIQNPRYQVTQFGKPVTLSCSQTLNHNVMYWYQQKSSQAPKLLFHYYDKDFNNEADTPDNFQSRRPNTSFCFLDIRSPGLGDTAMYLCATSTYEGEQYFGPGTRLTVT.